Below are 9 T cell receptor beta chains sequenced from a single sample in a study of blood T cell repertoires in COVID-19. Using immunoSEQ multiplex PCR, the repertoire was profiled, and TCRdb retains in-frame clones only, with some absent. The table shows some 430,000 clones, with 90% occurring only once. The material sequenced was PBMCs or T cells enriched from blood (not recorded which). These receptors were taken from a man aged 18 to 29 who had recovered from COVID-19.

J is TRBJ1-2 and V is TRBV9; a weak D match, TRBD1 (6 bases). The V end lost 0 bases, the J end lost 1 base, and 7 bases lay between the germline ends. This CDR3 has 14 residues. Germline lookup yields CDR1 SGDLS and CDR2 YYNGEE. Written as DNA, the CDR3 is TGTGCCAGCAGCGTAGGAGGGGGTAACTATGGCTACACCTTC. Protein sequence: CASSVGGGNYGYTF.

This chain connects TRBV2 to TRBJ1-2; 8 nucleotides agree with TRBD1. The CDR3 loop spans 13 amino acids. Trimming took 9 bases from V and 3 from J; bases not matched to a gene: 6. CDR1 and CDR2 (germline): SNHLY, FYNNEI. In DNA, the CDR3 is TGTGCCAGACAACAGGGGGTTCACTATGGCTACACCTTC. Its translation is CARQQGVHYGYTF.

This chain connects TRBV5-6 to TRBJ2-1; 11 bases are a match to TRBD2. CDR1 SGHDT and CDR2 YYEEEE come from the germline V gene. The CDR3 has 14 amino acids. V shed 3 bases, J shed 9 bases, and the junction held 5 bases outside the gene matches. The CDR3 bases are TGTGCCAGCAGCTCTCTAGCGGGGGGTCGTGAGCAGTTCTTC. Translating gives CASSSLAGGREQFF. The full variable domain, in which reference TRBV5-6 and TRBJ2-1 provide the parts outside the CDR3, is DAGVTQSPTHLIKTRGQQVTLRCSPKSGHDTVSWYQQALGQGPQFIFQYYEEEERQRGNFPDRFSGHQFPNYSSELNVNALLLGDSALYLCASSSLAGGREQFFGPGTRLTVL.

The CDR3 reads CASIVVGGYSNQPQHF. CDR3 DNA: TGTGCCAGTATTGTAGTTGGGGGCTATAGCAATCAGCCCCAGCATTTT. The chain uses TRBV19 and TRBJ1-5; weak D call: TRBD1 (6 bases). Germline-derived CDR1 and CDR2 are LNHDA and SQIVND (reference sequence). The V end was cut by 7 bases, the J end by 0 bases, with 16 bases between. The CDR3 runs 16 residues.

The CDR3 is CASSQGGGVGNEQFF. CDR3 DNA sequence: TGTGCCAGCAGCCAAGGAGGAGGGGTGGGCAATGAGCAGTTCTTC. V and J are TRBV5-4 and TRBJ2-1; D may be TRBD2 (6 bases). Germline V gives CDR1 SGHNT, CDR2 YYREEE (reference sequence). Trimming left V 4 bases short and J 6 bases short, with 17 bases between. The CDR3 is 15 residues long.

This sequence joins TRBV18 and TRBJ1-1; possibly TRBD1 for D (6 bases). CDR1 KGHSH and CDR2 LQKENI come from the germline V gene. The CDR3 has 15 amino acids. Trimming pared 3 bases from V and 4 bases from J, leaving 15 bases between. CDR3 in DNA: TGTGCCAGCTCACCGCAGAAGGGGGTAGGCACTGAAGCTTTCTTT. This translates into CASSPQKGVGTEAFF.

The rearrangement uses TRBV14 and TRBJ2-7, with D maybe TRBD1 (6 bases). The CDR3 spans 12 residues. Trimming removed 4 bases at V and 7 bases at J, with 11 bases between. CDR1 SGHDN and CDR2 FVKESK come from the germline V gene. For the CDR3, the DNA is TGTGCCAGCAGCCCCCAGGGGTTGGAGCAGTACTTC. It encodes CASSPQGLEQYF.

The rearrangement uses TRBV5-1 and TRBJ1-1, with 8 positions matching TRBD1. Per the germline V gene, CDR1 is SGHRS and CDR2 is YFSETQ. The trim removed 4 bases at V and 0 bases at J, leaving 5 bases unmatched. The length of the CDR3 is 15 residues. CDR3 in amino acids: CASSPQTGVNTEAFF. CDR3 DNA: TGCGCCAGCAGCCCTCAGACAGGGGTGAACACTGAAGCTTTCTTT.

The V gene is TRBV2, the J gene TRBJ2-7; D remains unclear. Germline lookup yields CDR1 SNHLY and CDR2 FYNNEI. The V end lost 6 bases, the J end lost 3 bases, and 6 bases lay between the germline ends. The CDR3 spans 11 residues. CDR3 nucleotides: TGTGCCAGCAGAACCTACTACGAGCAGTACTTC. Its translation is CASRTYYEQYF.